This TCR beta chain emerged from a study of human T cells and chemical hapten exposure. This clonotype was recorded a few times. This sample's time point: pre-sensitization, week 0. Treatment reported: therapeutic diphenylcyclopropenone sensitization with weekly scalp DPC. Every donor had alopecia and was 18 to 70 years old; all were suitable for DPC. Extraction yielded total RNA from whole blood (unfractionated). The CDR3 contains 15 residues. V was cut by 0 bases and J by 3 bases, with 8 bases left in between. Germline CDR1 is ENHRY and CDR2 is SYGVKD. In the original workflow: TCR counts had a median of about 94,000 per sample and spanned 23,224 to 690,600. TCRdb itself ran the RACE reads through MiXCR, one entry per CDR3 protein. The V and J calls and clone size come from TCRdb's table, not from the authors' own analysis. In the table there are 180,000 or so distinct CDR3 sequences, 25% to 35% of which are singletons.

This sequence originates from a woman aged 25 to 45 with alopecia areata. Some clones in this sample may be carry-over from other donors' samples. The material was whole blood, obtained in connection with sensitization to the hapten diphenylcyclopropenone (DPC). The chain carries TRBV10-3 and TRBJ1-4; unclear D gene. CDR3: CAISESTRSNEKLFF. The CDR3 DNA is TGTGCCATCAGTGAGTCGACCAGATCTAATGAAAAACTGTTTTTT.